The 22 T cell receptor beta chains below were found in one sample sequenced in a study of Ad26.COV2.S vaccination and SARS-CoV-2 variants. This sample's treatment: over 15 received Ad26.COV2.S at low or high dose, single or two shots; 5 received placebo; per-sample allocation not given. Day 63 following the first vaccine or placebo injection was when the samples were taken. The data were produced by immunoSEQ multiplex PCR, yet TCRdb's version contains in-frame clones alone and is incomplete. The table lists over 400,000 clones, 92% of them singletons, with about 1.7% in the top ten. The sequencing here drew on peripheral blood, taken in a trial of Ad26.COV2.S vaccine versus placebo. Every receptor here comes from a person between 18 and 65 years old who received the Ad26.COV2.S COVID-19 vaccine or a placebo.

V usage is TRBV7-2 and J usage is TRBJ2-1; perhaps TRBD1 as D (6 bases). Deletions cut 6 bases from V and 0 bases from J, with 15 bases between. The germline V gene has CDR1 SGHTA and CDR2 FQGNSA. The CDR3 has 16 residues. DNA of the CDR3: TGTGCCAGCAGATCCATTTTGGGACACTCCTACAATGAGCAGTTCTTC. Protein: CASRSILGHSYNEQFF.

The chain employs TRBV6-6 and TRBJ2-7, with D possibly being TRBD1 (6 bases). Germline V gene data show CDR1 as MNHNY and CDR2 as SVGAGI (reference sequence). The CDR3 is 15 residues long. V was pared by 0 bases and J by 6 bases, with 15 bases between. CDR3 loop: CASSYSITGIGEQYF. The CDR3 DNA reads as TGTGCCAGCAGTTACTCGATTACAGGGATAGGCGAGCAGTACTTC.

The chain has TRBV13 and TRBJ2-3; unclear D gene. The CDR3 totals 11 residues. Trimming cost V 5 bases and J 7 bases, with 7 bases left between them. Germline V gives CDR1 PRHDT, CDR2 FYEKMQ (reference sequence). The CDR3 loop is CASSPQNTQYF. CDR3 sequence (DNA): TGTGCCAGCAGCCCCCAGAATACGCAGTATTTT.

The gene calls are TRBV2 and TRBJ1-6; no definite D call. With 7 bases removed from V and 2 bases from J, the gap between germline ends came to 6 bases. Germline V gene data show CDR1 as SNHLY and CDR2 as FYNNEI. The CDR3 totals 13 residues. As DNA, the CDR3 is TGTGCCAGCATCCAAACCTATAATTCACCCCTCCACTTT. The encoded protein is CASIQTYNSPLHF.

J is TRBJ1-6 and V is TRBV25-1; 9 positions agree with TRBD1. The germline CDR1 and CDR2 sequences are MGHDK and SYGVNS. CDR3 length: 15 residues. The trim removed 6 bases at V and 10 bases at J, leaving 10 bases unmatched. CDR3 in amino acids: CASSEPGTGNSPLHF. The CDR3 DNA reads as TGTGCCAGCAGCGAGCCAGGGACAGGGAACTCACCCCTCCACTTT.

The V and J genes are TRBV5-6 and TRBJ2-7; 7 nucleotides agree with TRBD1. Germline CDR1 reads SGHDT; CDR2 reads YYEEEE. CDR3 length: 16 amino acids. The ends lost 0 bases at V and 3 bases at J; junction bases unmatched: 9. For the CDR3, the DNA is TGTGCCAGCAGCTTGGTGGTGTCAACAGGGGTCTACGAGCAGTACTTC. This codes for CASSLVVSTGVYEQYF.

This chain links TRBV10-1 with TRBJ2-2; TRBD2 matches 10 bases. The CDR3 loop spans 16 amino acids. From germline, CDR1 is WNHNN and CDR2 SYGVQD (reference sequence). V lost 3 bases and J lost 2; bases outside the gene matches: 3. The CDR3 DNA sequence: TGCGCCAGCAGTGATTTAGCGGGGGGCAACACCGGGGAGCTGTTTTTT. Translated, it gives CASSDLAGGNTGELFF.

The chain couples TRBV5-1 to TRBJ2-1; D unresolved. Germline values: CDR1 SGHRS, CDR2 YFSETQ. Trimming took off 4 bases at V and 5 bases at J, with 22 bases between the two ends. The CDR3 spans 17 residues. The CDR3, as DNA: TGCGCCAGCAGCCGACTTTGGACGGCAGCAAGGAACAATGAGCAGTTCTTC. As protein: CASSRLWTAARNNEQFF.

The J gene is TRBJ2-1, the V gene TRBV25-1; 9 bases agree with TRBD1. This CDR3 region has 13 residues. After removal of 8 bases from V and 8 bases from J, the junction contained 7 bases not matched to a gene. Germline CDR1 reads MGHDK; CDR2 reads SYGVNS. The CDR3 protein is CASWDREWDEQFF. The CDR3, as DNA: TGTGCCAGCTGGGACAGGGAGTGGGATGAGCAGTTCTTC.

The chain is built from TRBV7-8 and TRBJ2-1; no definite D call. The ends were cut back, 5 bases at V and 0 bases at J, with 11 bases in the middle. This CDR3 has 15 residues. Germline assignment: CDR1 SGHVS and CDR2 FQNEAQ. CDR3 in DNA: TGTGCCAGCAGCCCCGTTCGGAGCTCCTACAATGAGCAGTTCTTC. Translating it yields CASSPVRSSYNEQFF.

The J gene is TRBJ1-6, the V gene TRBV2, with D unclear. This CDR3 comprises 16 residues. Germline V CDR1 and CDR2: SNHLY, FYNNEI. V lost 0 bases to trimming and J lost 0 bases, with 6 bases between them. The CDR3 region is CASSEALSSYNSPLHF. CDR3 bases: TGTGCCAGCAGTGAAGCGCTGAGCTCCTATAATTCACCCCTCCACTTT.

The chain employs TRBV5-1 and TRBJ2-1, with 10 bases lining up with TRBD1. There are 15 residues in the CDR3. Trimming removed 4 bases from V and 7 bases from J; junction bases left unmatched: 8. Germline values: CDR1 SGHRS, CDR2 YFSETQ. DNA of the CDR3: TGCGCCAGCAGCGACCTGGGACAGGGGACGAATGAGCAGTTCTTC. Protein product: CASSDLGQGTNEQFF. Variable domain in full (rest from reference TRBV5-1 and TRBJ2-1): KAGVTQTPRYLIKTRGQQVTLSCSPISGHRSVSWYQQTPGQGLQFLFEYFSETQRNKGNFPGRFSGRQFSNSRSEMNVSTLELGDSALYLCASSDLGQGTNEQFFGPGTRLTVL.

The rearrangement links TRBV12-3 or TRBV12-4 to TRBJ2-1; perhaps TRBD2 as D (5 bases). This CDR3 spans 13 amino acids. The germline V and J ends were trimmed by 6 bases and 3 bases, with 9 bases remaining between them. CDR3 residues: CASSTRGYNEQFF. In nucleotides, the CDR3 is TGTGCCAGCAGCACCCGGGGCTACAATGAGCAGTTCTTC.

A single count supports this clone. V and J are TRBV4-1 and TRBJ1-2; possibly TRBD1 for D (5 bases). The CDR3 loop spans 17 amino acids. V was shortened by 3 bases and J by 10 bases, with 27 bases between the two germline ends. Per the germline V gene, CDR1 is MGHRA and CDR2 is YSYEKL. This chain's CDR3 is CASSHQILRDRTFSYTF. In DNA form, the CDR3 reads TGCGCCAGCAGCCACCAGATCCTACGAGACAGAACTTTTTCCTACACCTTC.

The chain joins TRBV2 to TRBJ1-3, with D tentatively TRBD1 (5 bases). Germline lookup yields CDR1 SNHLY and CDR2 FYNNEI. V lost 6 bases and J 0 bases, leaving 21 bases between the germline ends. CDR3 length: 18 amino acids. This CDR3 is CASRTEGAQSFSGNTIYF. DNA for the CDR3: TGTGCCAGCAGGACTGAAGGGGCACAGTCATTCTCTGGAAACACCATATATTTT.

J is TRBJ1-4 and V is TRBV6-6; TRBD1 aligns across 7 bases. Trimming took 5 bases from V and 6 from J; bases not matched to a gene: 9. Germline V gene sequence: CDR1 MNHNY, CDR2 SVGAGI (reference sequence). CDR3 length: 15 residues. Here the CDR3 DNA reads TGTGCCAGCAGTGACCTCAGGGGGGTGGATGAAAAACTGTTTTTT. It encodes CASSDLRGVDEKLFF.

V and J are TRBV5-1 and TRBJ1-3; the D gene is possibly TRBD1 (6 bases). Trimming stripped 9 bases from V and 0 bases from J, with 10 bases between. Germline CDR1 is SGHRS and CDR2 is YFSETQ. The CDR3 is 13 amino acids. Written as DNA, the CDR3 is TGCGCCACTTCGGACAGCTCTGGAAACACCATATATTTT. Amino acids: CATSDSSGNTIYF. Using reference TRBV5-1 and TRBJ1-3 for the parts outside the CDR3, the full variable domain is KAGVTQTPRYLIKTRGQQVTLSCSPISGHRSVSWYQQTPGQGLQFLFEYFSETQRNKGNFPGRFSGRQFSNSRSEMNVSTLELGDSALYLCATSDSSGNTIYFGEGSWLTVV.

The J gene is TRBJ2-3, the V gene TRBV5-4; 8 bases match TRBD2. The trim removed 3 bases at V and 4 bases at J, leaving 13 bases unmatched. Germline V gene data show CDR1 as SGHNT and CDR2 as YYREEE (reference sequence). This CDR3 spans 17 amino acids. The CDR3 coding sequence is TGTGCCAGCAGCTCTGACTACGGGGGGGTGTTCTCAGATACGCAGTATTTT. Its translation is CASSSDYGGVFSDTQYF.

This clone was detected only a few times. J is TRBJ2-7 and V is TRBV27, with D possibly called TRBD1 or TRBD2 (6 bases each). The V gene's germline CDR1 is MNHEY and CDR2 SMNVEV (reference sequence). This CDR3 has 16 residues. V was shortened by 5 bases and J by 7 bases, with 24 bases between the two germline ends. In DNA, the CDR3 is TGTGCCAGCAGTCAATTGGGGGGCAGGGGAAGGAGGGAGCAGTACTTC. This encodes CASSQLGGRGRREQYF.

CDR3 in DNA: TGTGCCAGCACCACTGGGGGGGGCGGCACTGAAGCTTTCTTT. As protein: CASTTGGGGTEAFF. The genes are TRBV5-4 and TRBJ1-1, with D tentatively TRBD1 (6 bases). The ends were cut back, 6 bases at V and 4 bases at J, with 16 bases in the middle. The CDR3 runs to 14 residues. Germline V gives CDR1 SGHNT, CDR2 YYREEE (reference sequence).

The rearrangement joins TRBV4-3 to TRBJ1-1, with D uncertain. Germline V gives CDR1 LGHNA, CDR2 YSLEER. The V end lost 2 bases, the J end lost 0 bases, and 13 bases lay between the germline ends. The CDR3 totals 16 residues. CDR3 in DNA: TGCGCCAGCAGCCAAAGTGACTGGCGGCTGAACACTGAAGCTTTCTTT. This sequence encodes CASSQSDWRLNTEAFF.

CDR3 loop: CASSLRGGSGDSYEQYF. The CDR3 nucleotides read TGCGCCAGCAGCCTCCGAGGGGGTAGCGGGGACTCCTACGAGCAGTACTTC. This chain connects TRBV4-1 to TRBJ2-7; TRBD2 matches 8 bases. Germline V gene sequence: CDR1 MGHRA, CDR2 YSYEKL. V was clipped by 4 bases and J by 0 bases; unmatched bases: 11. This CDR3 is built from 17 residues.